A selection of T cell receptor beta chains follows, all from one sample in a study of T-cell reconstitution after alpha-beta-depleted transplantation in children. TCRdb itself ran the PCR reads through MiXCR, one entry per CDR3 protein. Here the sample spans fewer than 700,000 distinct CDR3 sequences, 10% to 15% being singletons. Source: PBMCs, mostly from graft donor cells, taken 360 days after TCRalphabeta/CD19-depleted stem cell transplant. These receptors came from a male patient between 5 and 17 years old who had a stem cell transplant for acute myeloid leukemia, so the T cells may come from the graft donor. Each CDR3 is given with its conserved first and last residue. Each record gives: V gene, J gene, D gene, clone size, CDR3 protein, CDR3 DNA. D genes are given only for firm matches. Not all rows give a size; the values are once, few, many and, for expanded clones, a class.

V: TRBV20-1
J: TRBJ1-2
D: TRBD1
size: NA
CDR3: CSAWGQGIVDGYTF
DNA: TGCAGTGCTTGGGGACAGGGAATTGTTGATGGCTACACCTTC

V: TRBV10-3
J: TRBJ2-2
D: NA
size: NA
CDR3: CAISDGADNTGELFF
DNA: TGTGCCATCAGTGATGGGGCAGACAACACCGGGGAGCTGTTTTTT

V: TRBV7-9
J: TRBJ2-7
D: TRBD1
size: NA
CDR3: CASSLFRTGAYEQYF
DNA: TGTGCCAGCAGCTTATTCAGGACAGGGGCCTACGAGCAGTACTTC

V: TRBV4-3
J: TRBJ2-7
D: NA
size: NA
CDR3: CASSQVWLAPSYEQYF
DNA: TGCGCCAGCAGCCAAGTTTGGCTAGCGCCCTCCTACGAGCAGTACTTC

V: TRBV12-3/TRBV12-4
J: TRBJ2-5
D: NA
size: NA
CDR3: CASTNSQETQYF
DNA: TGTGCCAGCACGAACAGTCAAGAGACCCAGTACTTC

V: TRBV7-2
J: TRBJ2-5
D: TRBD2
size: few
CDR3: CASSLNGGRTSRGTQYF
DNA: TGTGCCAGCAGCTTAAACGGCGGGAGGACCTCGAGAGGGACCCAGTACTTC

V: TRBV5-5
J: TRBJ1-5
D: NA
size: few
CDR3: CASSLGPLTPQHF
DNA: TGTGCCAGCAGCTTGGGCCCGTTGACGCCCCAGCATTTT

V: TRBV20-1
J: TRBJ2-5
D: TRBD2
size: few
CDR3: CSAEGKAGVEETQYF
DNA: TGCAGTGCTGAGGGGAAAGCGGGAGTTGAAGAGACCCAGTACTTC

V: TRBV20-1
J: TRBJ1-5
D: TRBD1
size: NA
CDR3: CSARTGGFQPQHF
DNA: TGCAGTGCTCGGACAGGAGGCTTTCAGCCCCAGCATTTT

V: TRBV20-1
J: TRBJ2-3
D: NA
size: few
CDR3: CSAIRQSLPTDTQYF
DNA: TGCAGTGCTATTAGACAGTCCCTCCCCACAGATACGCAGTATTTT

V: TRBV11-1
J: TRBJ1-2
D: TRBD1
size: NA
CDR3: CASSGREGAAGYTF
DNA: TGTGCCAGCAGCGGCCGTGAGGGGGCGGCTGGCTACACCTTC

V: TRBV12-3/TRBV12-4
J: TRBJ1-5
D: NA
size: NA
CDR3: CATSSYSNQPQHF
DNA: TGTGCCACCAGCAGCTATAGCAATCAGCCCCAGCATTTT

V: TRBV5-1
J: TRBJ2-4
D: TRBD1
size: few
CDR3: CASSLGGIGTGWASRDIQYF
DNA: TGCGCCAGCAGCTTGGGGGGGATAGGGACAGGTTGGGCTTCCCGGGACATTCAGTACTTC

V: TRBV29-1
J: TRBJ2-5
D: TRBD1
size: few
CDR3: CSVPIGQGGETQYF
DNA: TGCAGCGTTCCCATCGGACAGGGGGGAGAGACCCAGTACTTC

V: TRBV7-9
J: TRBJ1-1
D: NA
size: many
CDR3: CASSLAEAFF
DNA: TGTGCCAGCAGCTTAGCCGAAGCTTTCTTT

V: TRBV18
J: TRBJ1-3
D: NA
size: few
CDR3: CASSPDSPSGNTIYF
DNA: TGTGCCAGCTCACCAGACAGCCCCTCTGGAAACACCATATATTTT